These T cell receptor beta chains were read from a single sample in a study of blood T cell repertoires in COVID-19. Clones were sequenced by immunoSEQ multiplex PCR, and TCRdb holds only the in-frame ones, with some missing. The table records about 110,000 clones, around 85% of them present only once. The sample was peripheral blood. These receptors were collected from a man aged 70 or older with active or convalescent COVID-19. Each CDR3 is given with its conserved first and last residue.

13 TRBV28 CASSFGGIDEQYF
14 TRBV28 CASSPPHQGTEAFF
13 TRBV5-4 CASSLRGDTTQYF
12 TRBV5-5 CASSSWSGPQHF
15 TRBV19 CASRMTGSANQPQHF
15 TRBV28 CASTHTGTTKNEQFF
15 TRBV9 CASSVEGEGNTEAFF
16 TRBV5-4 CASSLVVTASYNEQFF
15 TRBV5-1 CASSLGTGRYQPQHF
14 TRBV5-4 CASSPLGSTDTQYF
16 TRBV3-1/TRBV3-2 CASSHSVAGGEETQYF
13 TRBV12-3/TRBV12-4 CASSFQGVNTIYF
15 TRBV14 CASSQDPGAPDTQYF
13 TRBV27 CASSLAGDYEQYF
19 TRBV7-9 CASSSPRGGGFSGANVLTF
16 TRBV19 CASSIVGAGYNSPLHF
15 TRBV18 CASSPEQGKDQPQHF
13 TRBV7-9 CASSLERQGGYTF
15 TRBV30 CAWGLQGRSNQPQHF
15 TRBV19 CASSIQGQMNTEAFF
15 TRBV10-1 CASSGTRGAFNEQFF
14 TRBV28 CASGPGEVNTEAFF
14 TRBV3-1/TRBV3-2 CASNGQGPTGELFF
15 TRBV4-2 CASSQVSSSTDTQYF
15 TRBV5-6 CASSFTPQGSYGYTF
15 TRBV6-1 CASSEFRFSTDTQYF
14 TRBV11-2 CASSLARSGGELFF
19 TRBV4-2 CASSQDSRSSGRSYNEQFF
13 TRBV7-9 CASSYTGEYGYTF
14 TRBV5-1 CASNPGQPYNEQFF
14 TRBV6-6 CASTPTGGNTEAFF
13 TRBV27 CASRGLPGETQYF
11 TRBV6-5 CASSYLGGAFF
14 TRBV27 CASSARTDSYEQYF
15 TRBV9 CASSVQGFITDTQYF
13 TRBV7-3 CASTPGGNSPLHF
15 TRBV6-6 CASSTSFSSGNTIYF